This entry lists 14 T cell receptor beta chains sequenced from one sample in a study of cytomegalovirus exposure and HLA in healthy donors. Primers included in the PCR were 60 Vbeta and 13 Jbeta primers. Only in-frame clones appear in the TCRdb table, and some are missing; sequencing was by immunoSEQ multiplex PCR. The repertoire holds about 140,000 clones, with around 75% as singletons. Sequenced input: PBMCs. These receptor sequences come from a female donor in good health and CMV-seronegative.

The chain uses TRBV2 and TRBJ2-1; weak D call: TRBD1 (5 bases). The CDR3 sequence is 11 residues long. CDR1 is SNHLY and CDR2 is FYNNEI in the germline V gene. The germline V and J ends were trimmed by 8 bases and 9 bases, with 11 bases remaining between them. The CDR3 region has the DNA TGTGCCAGCGGCCAGGGAAGTGAGCAGTTCTTC. Protein sequence: CASGQGSEQFF.

This chain connects TRBV2 to TRBJ1-2, with 7 bases identical to TRBD1. V lost 3 bases, J lost 1 base, and 14 bases stayed unmatched. This CDR3 region has 18 residues. Looked up from germline, CDR1 is SNHLY and CDR2 is FYNNEI. The CDR3 nucleotides are TGTGCCAGCAGTGACATATCGAACCTCGACAGGGTTAACTATGGCTACACCTTC. This codes for CASSDISNLDRVNYGYTF.

V is TRBV7-2 and J is TRBJ2-7; TRBD2 aligns across 7 bases. The CDR3 is 14 amino acids. In germline, CDR1 is SGHTA, CDR2 FQGNSA. Trimming removed 3 bases from V and 6 bases from J; junction bases left unmatched: 8. The CDR3 DNA follows: TGTGCCAGCAGCTTGTTAGAACTAGCGTTCGAGCAGTACTTC. Amino acids: CASSLLELAFEQYF.

To note about this clone: The CDR3 does not close with the conserved phenylalanine or tryptophan, likely indicating a read error. The gene calls are TRBV30 and TRBJ2-6; D not resolved. Trimming left V 7 bases short and J 0 bases short, with 16 bases between. The CDR3 length is 16 residues. Germline CDR1 GTSNPN, CDR2 SVGIG (reference sequence). Here the CDR3 reads CASSGSILSGANVLTV. The CDR3 DNA is TGTGCCTCTAGTGGCAGTATTCTCTCTGGGGCCAACGTCCTGACTGTC.

The chain employs TRBV6-6 and TRBJ2-2; TRBD1 agrees at 7 bases. The CDR3 runs 15 residues. After removal of 6 bases from V and 3 bases from J, the junction contained 7 bases not matched to a gene. Germline values: CDR1 MNHNY, CDR2 SVGAGI (reference sequence). The CDR3 loop reads CASRKLGQHTGELFF. CDR3 coding DNA: TGTGCCAGCAGAAAGCTGGGACAGCACACCGGGGAGCTGTTTTTT.

This sequence joins TRBV28 and TRBJ2-5; no reliable D call. V dropped 3 bases and J dropped 1 base, with 9 bases sitting between them. This CDR3 region has 14 residues. Germline CDR1 reads MDHEN; CDR2 reads SYDVKM. As DNA, the CDR3 is TGTGCCAGCAGTTTTTTTAGTACCCAAGAGACCCAGTACTTC. This sequence encodes CASSFFSTQETQYF.

V usage is TRBV2 and J usage is TRBJ1-4; 7 bases match TRBD1. The V gene's germline CDR1 is SNHLY and CDR2 FYNNEI. The CDR3 runs 18 residues. The V gene end was trimmed by 3 bases and the J gene end by 6 bases; junction bases not matched to a gene: 16. CDR3 region: CASSDFGTVPAWDEKLFF. The CDR3 bases are TGTGCCAGCAGTGATTTCGGGACAGTGCCTGCCTGGGATGAAAAACTGTTTTTT.

The V call is TRBV29-1, the J call TRBJ2-7; 10 nucleotides align to TRBD1. The germline V gene has CDR1 SQVTM and CDR2 ANQGSEA. The CDR3 length is 14 residues. The ends lost 5 bases at V and 2 bases at J; junction bases unmatched: 6. The CDR3 sequence: CSVRRDRGPYEQYF. CDR3 coding DNA: TGCAGCGTTCGCCGGGACAGGGGCCCCTACGAGCAGTACTTC.

The gene calls are TRBV28 and TRBJ1-1; tentatively, D is TRBD1 (5 bases). The CDR3 totals 14 residues. CDR1 and CDR2 (germline): MDHEN, SYDVKM. The V end lost 2 bases, the J end lost 4 bases, and 11 bases lay between the germline ends. The CDR3 here is CASSLRGTVTEAFF. CDR3 in DNA: TGTGCCAGCAGTTTACGCGGGACCGTCACTGAAGCTTTCTTT.

This clone was recorded only once. This rearrangement joins TRBV28 to TRBJ1-1; D ambiguous. This CDR3 is 12 amino acids long. Germline assignment: CDR1 MDHEN and CDR2 SYDVKM. Trimming took off 5 bases at V and 10 bases at J, with 14 bases between the two ends. As DNA, the CDR3 is TGTGCCAGCAGTCCTCCAGGACTTGCAGCTTTCTTT. This sequence encodes CASSPPGLAAFF.

V is TRBV6-5 and J is TRBJ2-5; 7 bases line up with TRBD2. CDR3 length: 15 amino acids. V was clipped by 2 bases and J by 5 bases; unmatched bases: 8. Germline-derived CDR1 and CDR2 are MNHEY and SVGAGI. The CDR3 DNA follows: TGTGCCAGCAGTTACGGATGGGGCGGGAGTGAGACCCAGTACTTC. Translating gives CASSYGWGGSETQYF.

This clone was seen only once. The chain is built from TRBV5-1 and TRBJ1-1, with 7 bases identical to TRBD1. CDR1 SGHRS and CDR2 YFSETQ come from the germline V gene. The CDR3 is made up of 14 amino acids. V was pared by 0 bases and J by 2 bases, with 1 base of the junction left unmatched. The CDR3 nucleotides are TGCGCCAGCAGCTTGGACAGGGGAAACACTGAAGCTTTCTTT. As protein: CASSLDRGNTEAFF. The full variable domain, completed using reference TRBV5-1 and TRBJ1-1, is KAGVTQTPRYLIKTRGQQVTLSCSPISGHRSVSWYQQTPGQGLQFLFEYFSETQRNKGNFPGRFSGRQFSNSRSEMNVSTLELGDSALYLCASSLDRGNTEAFFGQGTRLTVV.

The genes are TRBV19 and TRBJ1-2, with 8 bases matching TRBD1. CDR3 length: 17 residues. Germline V gene data show CDR1 as LNHDA and CDR2 as SQIVND (reference sequence). V was clipped by 5 bases and J by 4 bases; unmatched bases: 15. CDR3 sequence (DNA): TGTGCCAGTAGTTCGCCCCACTCACAGGGGGAATCCTATGGCTACACCTTC. Translating gives CASSSPHSQGESYGYTF.

The rearrangement uses TRBV5-1 and TRBJ1-1; D not resolved. V was trimmed by 1 base and J by 3 bases, leaving 16 bases between them. The CDR3 has 16 amino acids. Germline V CDR1 and CDR2: SGHRS, YFSETQ. CDR3 region: CASSLLGPSMDTEAFF. CDR3 DNA: TGCGCCAGCAGCTTGCTGGGCCCCTCGATGGACACTGAAGCTTTCTTT.